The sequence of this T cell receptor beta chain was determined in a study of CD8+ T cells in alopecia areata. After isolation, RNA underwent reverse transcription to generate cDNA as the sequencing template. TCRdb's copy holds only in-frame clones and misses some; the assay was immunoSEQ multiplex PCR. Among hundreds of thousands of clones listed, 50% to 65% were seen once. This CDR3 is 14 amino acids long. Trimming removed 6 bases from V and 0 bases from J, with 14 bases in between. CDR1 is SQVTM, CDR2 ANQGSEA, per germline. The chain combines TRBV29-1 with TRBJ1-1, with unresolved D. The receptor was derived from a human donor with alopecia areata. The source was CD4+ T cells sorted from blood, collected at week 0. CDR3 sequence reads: CSVTLVSVNTEAFF. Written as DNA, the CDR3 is TGCAGCGTCACCCTCGTTAGCGTGAACACTGAAGCTTTCTTT. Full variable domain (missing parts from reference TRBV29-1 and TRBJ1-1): SAVISQKPSRDICQRGTSLTIQCQVDSQVTMMFWYRQQPGQSLTLIATANQGSEATYESGFVIDKFPISRPNLTFSTLTVSNMSPEDSSIYLCSVTLVSVNTEAFFGQGTRLTVV.